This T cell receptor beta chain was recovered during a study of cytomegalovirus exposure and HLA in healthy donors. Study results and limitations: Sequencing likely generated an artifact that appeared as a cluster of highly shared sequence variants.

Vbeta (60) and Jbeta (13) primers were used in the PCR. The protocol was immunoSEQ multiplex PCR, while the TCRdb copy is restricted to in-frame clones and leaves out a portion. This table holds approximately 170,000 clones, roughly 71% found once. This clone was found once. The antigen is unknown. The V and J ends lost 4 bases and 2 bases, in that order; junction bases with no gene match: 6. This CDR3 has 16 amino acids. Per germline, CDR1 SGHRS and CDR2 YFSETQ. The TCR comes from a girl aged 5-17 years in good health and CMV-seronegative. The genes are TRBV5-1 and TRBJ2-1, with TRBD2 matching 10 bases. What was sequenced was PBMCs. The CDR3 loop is CASSLQSGGAYNEQFF. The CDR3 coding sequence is TGCGCCAGCAGCCTCCAAAGCGGGGGGGCCTACAATGAGCAGTTCTTC.